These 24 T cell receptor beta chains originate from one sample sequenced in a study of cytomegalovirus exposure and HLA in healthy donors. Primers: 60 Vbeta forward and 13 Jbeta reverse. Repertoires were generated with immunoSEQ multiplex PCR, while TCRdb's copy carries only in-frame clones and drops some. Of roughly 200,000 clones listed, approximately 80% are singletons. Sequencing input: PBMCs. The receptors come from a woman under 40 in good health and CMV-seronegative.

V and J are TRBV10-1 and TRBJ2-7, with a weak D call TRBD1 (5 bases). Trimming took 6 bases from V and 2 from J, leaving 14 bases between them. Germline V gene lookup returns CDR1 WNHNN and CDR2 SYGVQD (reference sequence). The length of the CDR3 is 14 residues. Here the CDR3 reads CASSRFGRAYEQYF. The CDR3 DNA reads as TGCGCCAGCAGCCGATTCGGCAGGGCCTACGAGCAGTACTTC.

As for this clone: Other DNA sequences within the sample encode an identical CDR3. The CDR3 bases are TGTGCCAGCAGTGAAGTAGCGGGGGGCACAGATACGCAGTATTTT. Its translation is CASSEVAGGTDTQYF. V usage is TRBV6-4 and J usage is TRBJ2-3, with TRBD2 identical over 9 bases. CDR3 length: 15 amino acids. Germline V lookup: CDR1 MRHNA, CDR2 SNTAGT. V shed 3 bases and J 1 base; nucleotides not matched to a gene: 2.

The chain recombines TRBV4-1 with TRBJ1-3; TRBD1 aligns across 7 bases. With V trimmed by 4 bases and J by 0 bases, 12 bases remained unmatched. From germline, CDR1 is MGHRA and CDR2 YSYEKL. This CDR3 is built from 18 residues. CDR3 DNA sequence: TGCGCCAGCAGCCGAGGAGGGGGCTGGAAATCCTCTGGAAACACCATATATTTT. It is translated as CASSRGGGWKSSGNTIYF.

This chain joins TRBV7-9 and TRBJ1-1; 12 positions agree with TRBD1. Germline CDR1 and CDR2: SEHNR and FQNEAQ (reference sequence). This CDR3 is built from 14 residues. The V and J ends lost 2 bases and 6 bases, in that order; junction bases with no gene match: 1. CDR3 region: CASSLRDRGPEAFF. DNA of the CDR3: TGTGCCAGCAGCTTACGGGACAGGGGGCCTGAAGCTTTCTTT.

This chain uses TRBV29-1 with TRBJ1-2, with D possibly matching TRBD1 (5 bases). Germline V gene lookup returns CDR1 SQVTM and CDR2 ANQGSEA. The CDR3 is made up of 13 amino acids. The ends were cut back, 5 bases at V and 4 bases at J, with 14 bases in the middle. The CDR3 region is CSVSGGVSYGYTF. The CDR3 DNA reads TGCAGCGTTTCGGGGGGAGTCAGCTATGGCTACACCTTC.

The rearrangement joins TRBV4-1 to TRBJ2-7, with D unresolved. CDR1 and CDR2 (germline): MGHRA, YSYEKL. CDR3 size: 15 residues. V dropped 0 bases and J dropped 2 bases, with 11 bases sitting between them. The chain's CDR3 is CASSQDSRPTYEQYF. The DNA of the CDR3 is TGCGCCAGCAGCCAAGACAGCAGGCCAACCTACGAGCAGTACTTC.

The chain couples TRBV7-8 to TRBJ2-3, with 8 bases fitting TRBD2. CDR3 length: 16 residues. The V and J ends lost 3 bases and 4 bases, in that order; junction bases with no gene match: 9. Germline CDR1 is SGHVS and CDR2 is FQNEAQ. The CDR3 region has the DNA TGTGCCAGCAGCTTTAGGATAAGCGGGAGCTCAGATACGCAGTATTTT. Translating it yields CASSFRISGSSDTQYF. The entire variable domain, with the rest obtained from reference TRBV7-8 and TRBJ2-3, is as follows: GAGVSQSPRYKVAKRGQDVALRCDPISGHVSLFWYQQALGQGPEFLTYFQNEAQLDKSGLPSDRFFAERPEGSVSTLKIQRTQQEDSAVYLCASSFRISGSSDTQYFGPGTRLTVL.

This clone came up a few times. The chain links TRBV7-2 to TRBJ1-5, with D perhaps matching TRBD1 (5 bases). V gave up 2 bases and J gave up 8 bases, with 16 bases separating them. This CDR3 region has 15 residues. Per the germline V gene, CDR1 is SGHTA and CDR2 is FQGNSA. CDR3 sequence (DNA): TGTGCCAGCAGCTTAAGGGGTCTGAGCCGGGAGCCCCAGCATTTT. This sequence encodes CASSLRGLSREPQHF.

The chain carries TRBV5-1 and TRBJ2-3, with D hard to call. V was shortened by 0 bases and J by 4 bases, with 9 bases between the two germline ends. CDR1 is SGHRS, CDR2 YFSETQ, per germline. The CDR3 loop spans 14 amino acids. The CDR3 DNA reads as TGCGCCAGCAGCTTGGAGAGAGTCCCAGATACGCAGTATTTT. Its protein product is CASSLERVPDTQYF.

The CDR3 region has the DNA TGTGCCAGCAGGAGGGGGTTCTCTGGGGCCAACGTCCTGACTTTC. Its translation: CASRRGFSGANVLTF. V is TRBV28 and J is TRBJ2-6; weak D call: TRBD1 (6 bases). The CDR3 covers 15 residues. From germline, CDR1 is MDHEN and CDR2 SYDVKM. V lost 6 bases and J 0 bases, leaving 9 bases between the germline ends.

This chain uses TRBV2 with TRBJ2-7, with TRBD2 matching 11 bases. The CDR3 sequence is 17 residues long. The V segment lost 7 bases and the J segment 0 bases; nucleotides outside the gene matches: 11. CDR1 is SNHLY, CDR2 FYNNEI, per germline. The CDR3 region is CASIRTSGGDSSYEQYF. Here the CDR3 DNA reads TGTGCCAGCATTCGAACTAGCGGGGGTGATAGCTCCTACGAGCAGTACTTC.

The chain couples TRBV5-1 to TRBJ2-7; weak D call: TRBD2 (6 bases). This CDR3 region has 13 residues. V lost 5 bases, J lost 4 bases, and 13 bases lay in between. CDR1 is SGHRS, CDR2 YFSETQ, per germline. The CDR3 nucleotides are TGCGCCAGCAGTCGGGACTCCAAATACGAGCAGTACTTC. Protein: CASSRDSKYEQYF.

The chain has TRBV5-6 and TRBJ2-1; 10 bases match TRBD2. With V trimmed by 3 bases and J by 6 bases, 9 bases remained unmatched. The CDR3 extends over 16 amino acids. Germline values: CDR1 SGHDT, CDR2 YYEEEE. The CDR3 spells CASSSKLAGSANEQFF. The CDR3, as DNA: TGTGCCAGCAGCTCGAAACTAGCGGGGTCGGCCAATGAGCAGTTCTTC.

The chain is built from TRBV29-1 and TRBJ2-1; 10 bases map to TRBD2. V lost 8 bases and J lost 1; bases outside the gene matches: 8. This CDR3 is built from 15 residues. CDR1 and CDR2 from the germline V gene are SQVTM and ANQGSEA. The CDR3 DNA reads TGCAGCTCGAGACCAGCGGGAGGGTCCTACAATGAGCAGTTCTTC. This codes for CSSRPAGGSYNEQFF.

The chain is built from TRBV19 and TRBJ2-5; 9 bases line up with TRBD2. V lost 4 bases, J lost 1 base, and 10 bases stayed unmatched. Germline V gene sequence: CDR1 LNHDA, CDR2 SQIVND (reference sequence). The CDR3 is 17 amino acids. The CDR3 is CASSRREGPHVQETQYF. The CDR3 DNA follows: TGTGCCAGTAGTAGGCGGGAGGGCCCTCATGTCCAAGAGACCCAGTACTTC.

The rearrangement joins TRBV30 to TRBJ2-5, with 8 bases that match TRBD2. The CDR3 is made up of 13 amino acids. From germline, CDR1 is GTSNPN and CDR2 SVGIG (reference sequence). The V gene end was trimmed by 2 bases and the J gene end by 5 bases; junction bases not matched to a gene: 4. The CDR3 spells CAWSPPSGETQYF. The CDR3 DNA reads TGTGCCTGGAGTCCACCTAGCGGGGAGACCCAGTACTTC.

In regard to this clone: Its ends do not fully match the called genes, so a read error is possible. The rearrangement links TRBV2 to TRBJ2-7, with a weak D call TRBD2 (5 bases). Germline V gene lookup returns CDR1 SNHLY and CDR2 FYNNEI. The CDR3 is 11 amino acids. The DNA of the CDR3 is TGCAGCACCAGCGGTTCCTACGAGCAGTACTTC. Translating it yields CSTSGSYEQYF.

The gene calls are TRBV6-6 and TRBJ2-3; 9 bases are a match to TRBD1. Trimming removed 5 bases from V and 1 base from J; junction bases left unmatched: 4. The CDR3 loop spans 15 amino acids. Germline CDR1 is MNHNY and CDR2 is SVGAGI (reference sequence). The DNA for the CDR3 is TGTGCCAGCAGTGGCCGGGACAGGGGCACAGATACGCAGTATTTT. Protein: CASSGRDRGTDTQYF.

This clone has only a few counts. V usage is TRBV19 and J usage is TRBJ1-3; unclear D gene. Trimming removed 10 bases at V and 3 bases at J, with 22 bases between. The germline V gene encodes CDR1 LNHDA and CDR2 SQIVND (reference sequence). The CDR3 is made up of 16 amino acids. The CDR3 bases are TGTGCCACCCCTCCGAGGCGCTTGTTGGATGGAAACACCATATATTTT. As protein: CATPPRRLLDGNTIYF.

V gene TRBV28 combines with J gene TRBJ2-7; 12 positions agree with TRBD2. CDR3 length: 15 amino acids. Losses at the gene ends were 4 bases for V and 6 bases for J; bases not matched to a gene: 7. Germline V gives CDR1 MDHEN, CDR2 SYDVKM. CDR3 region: CASSSTSGRFFEQYF. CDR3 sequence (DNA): TGTGCCAGCAGTTCGACTAGCGGGAGATTCTTCGAGCAGTACTTC.

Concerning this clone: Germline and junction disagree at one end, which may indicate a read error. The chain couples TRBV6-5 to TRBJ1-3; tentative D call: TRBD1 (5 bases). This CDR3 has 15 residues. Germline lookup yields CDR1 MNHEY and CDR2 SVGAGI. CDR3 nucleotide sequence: TGTGCCAGCCGACCAGGGCTCGCCTCTGGAAACTCCATATATTTT. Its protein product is CASRPGLASGNSIYF.

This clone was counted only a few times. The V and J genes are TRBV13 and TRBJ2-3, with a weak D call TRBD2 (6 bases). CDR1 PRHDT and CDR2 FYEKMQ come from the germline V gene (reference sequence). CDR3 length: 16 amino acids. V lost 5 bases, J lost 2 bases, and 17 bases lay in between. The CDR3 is CASSRRGSGFTDTQYF. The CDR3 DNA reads TGTGCCAGCAGCCGGCGGGGTAGCGGCTTCACAGATACGCAGTATTTT.

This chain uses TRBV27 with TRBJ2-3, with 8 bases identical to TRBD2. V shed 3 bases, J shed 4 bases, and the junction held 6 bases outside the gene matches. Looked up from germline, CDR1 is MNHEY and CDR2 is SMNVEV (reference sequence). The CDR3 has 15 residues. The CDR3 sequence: CASSFAGGPPDTQYF. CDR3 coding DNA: TGTGCCAGCAGTTTCGCGGGAGGCCCTCCAGATACGCAGTATTTT.

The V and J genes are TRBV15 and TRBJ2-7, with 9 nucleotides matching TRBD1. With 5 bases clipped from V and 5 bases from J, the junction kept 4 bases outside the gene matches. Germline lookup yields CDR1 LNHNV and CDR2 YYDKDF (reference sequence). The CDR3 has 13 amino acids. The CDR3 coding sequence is TGTGCCACCAGCCGACAGGGGGATGACGAGCAGTACTTC. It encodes CATSRQGDDEQYF.